Listed below are T cell receptor beta chains from one sample, sequenced in a study of T cell repertoires in cytomegalovirus infection. The antigens of these receptors remain unknown. TCRdb analysed the reads with MiXCR anew, one entry per CDR3 protein. The data contain 400,000 to 600,000 distinct CDR3 sequences, roughly 43% of them singletons. Specimen: cultured PBMCs, collected from culture after CMV antigen stimulation. These receptor sequences come from a human donor in good health (CMV status not recorded). Some clones in this sample may be carry-over from other donors' samples. Each CDR3 is given with its conserved first and last residue.

v_call | cdr3_aa
TRBV20-1 | CSARVLAGDSNEQFF
TRBV5-6 | CASREQGPNSPLHF
TRBV30 | CAWRPSGRSADTQYF
TRBV6-6 | CASSYTGQGWEQYF
TRBV6-2/TRBV6-3 | CASRRPTRSLVYEQYF
TRBV20-1 | CSARVYRVEKLFF
TRBV15 | CATSRYRQFF
TRBV6-5 | CASSYVGADPEKLFF
TRBV7-9 | CASSWGTSRGYGYTF
TRBV7-2 | CASSSQGGETQYF
TRBV6-5 | CASSYSGLGLNEQFF
TRBV6-5 | CASSRTGSINQPQHF
TRBV10-2 | CASSVRGYTDTQYF
TRBV20-1 | CSAGDRTGAFF
TRBV12-3/TRBV12-4 | CASSLTSFHEQFF
TRBV12-3/TRBV12-4 | CASSQHGTGRSFF
TRBV11-2 | CASSYWGRETQYF
TRBV18 | CASSPGEETQYF
TRBV10-3 | CAISFGTAGMNTEAFF
TRBV6-5 | CASRWADSYEQYF
TRBV15 | CATSRATGTEAFF
TRBV20-1 | CSARGGGRAPPETQYF
TRBV4-2 | CASSQVLGAGEQYF
TRBV12-3/TRBV12-4 | CASTLGSRLVATGELFF
TRBV12-3/TRBV12-4 | CASSFPDSPLHF
TRBV20-1 | CSALTSGRPHEQYF
TRBV7-2 | CASSPQGTWETQYF
TRBV20-1 | CRDSYEQYF
TRBV4-1 | CASSHPIRGRELYEQYF
TRBV7-2 | CASSFGRADTQYF
TRBV12-5 | CASGHDSGELFF
TRBV29-1 | CSVERDRLIREQFF
TRBV5-1 | CASSLRQGDYEQYF
TRBV7-2 | CASRTRDRVGSPLHF
TRBV12-3/TRBV12-4 | CASRPTGSSGNTIYF
TRBV2 | CASSGTANTEAFF
TRBV12-3/TRBV12-4 | CASSTQQGGEQFF
TRBV10-3 | CAIRGQEQRFNYGYTF
TRBV11-3 | CASSRDGTLRMYQPQHF
TRBV6-1 | CASRKTYEQFF
TRBV20-1 | CSADSTGGNEQFF
TRBV4-1 | CASSQESDRDSGYTF
TRBV27 | CASSPRLAAIPGNTQYF
TRBV7-2 | CASSLSFKETQYF
TRBV6-1 | CASSALAGETQYF
TRBV7-9 | CASSLRRELQFF
TRBV27 | CASSFNGRGGEKLFF
TRBV7-2 | CASSFDPRRTASGNYEQYF
TRBV7-2 | CASSLEGLGSSPLHF
TRBV7-2 | CASSLVPGLAGGYEQYF
TRBV5-4 | CASSSDRVAVDEQFF
TRBV7-9 | CASSPGGLAGSYEQYF
TRBV2 | CASSEGDNKNIQYF
TRBV2 | CASKDGDQPQHF
TRBV2 | CASSDSSGSHNEQFF
TRBV28 | CASSWGGGRYEQYF
TRBV12-3/TRBV12-4 | CASSLGWGRGFYEQYF
TRBV4-3 | CASSHPGTNNEQFF
TRBV19 | CASSRPTGHQETQYF